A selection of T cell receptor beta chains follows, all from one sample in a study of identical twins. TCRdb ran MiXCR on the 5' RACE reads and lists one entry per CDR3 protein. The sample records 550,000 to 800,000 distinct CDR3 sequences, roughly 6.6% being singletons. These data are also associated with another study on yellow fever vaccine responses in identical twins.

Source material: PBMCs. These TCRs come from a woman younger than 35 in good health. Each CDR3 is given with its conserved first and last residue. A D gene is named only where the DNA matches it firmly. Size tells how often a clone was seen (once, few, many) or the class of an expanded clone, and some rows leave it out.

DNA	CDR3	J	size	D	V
TGTGCCATCAGTGGGGTCGGAGCCGGGGAGCTGTTTTTT	CAISGVGAGELFF	TRBJ2-2	many	-	TRBV10-3
TGTGCCGTCTCCGGTGACCGGGGGAAAAACATTCAGTACTTC	CAVSGDRGKNIQYF	TRBJ2-4	few	-	TRBV28
TGCGCCAGCAGCTTGGCCGGGACAGGGTCGGGGGAGACCCAGTACTTC	CASSLAGTGSGETQYF	TRBJ2-5	-	TRBD1	TRBV5-1
TGTGCCAGCAGCTTGGGTGGGCTAGCGGGCCCCCAAGAGACCCAGTACTTC	CASSLGGLAGPQETQYF	TRBJ2-5	-	TRBD2	TRBV5-6
TGTGCCAGCAGCGTCGGGACGAGCAACACTGAAGCTTTCTTT	CASSVGTSNTEAFF	TRBJ1-1	-	-	TRBV3-1
TGCGCCAGCAGCCAAGTACCTCCCGGACAGGGGGTCGGCGAGCAGTACTTC	CASSQVPPGQGVGEQYF	TRBJ2-7	-	TRBD1	TRBV4-1
TGTGCCAGCAGGGACGACCGGGAGGGATGGAAGGGATGGGGAGATACGCAGTATTTT	CASRDDREGWKGWGDTQYF	TRBJ2-3	-	TRBD2	TRBV2
TGTGCCATCAGTGTCGGTAGCGGGAGCGCGAACACCGGGGAGCTGTTTTTT	CAISVGSGSANTGELFF	TRBJ2-2	many	TRBD2	TRBV10-3
TGTGCCAGTAATGCCGAGAGCGGTAATCAGCCCCAGCATTTT	CASNAESGNQPQHF	TRBJ1-5	-	-	TRBV19
TGTGCCAGTTCAGACTCAGGGGAGATACAAGAGACCCAGTACTTC	CASSDSGEIQETQYF	TRBJ2-5	-	-	TRBV19
TGTGCCAGCAGTCCCGACGGGGACGATCAGCCCCAGCATTTT	CASSPDGDDQPQHF	TRBJ1-5	many	-	TRBV12-3/TRBV12-4
TGTGCCAGCAGACCCTCCGGGGGGACTAATGAAAAACTGTTTTTT	CASRPSGGTNEKLFF	TRBJ1-4	many	-	TRBV12-3/TRBV12-4
TGCAGCGTTGGAGGCAGGGCGTTGGGAGGCTACACCTTC	CSVGGRALGGYTF	TRBJ1-2	many	-	TRBV29-1
TGTGCCAGCAAATACGGGGGGGCCTCCTACAATGAGCAGTTCTTC	CASKYGGASYNEQFF	TRBJ2-1	-	TRBD2	TRBV2
TGCGCCAGCAGCTCGCCGACTAGGGACGAGCAGTACTTC	CASSSPTRDEQYF	TRBJ2-7	few	-	TRBV5-1
TGTGCCAGCAGTAACTTTCCGGGACTAGTCGGGGATACGCAGTATTTT	CASSNFPGLVGDTQYF	TRBJ2-3	-	TRBD2	TRBV6-5
TGTGCCAGCAACTGGGGAACTAATGAAAAACTGTTTTTT	CASNWGTNEKLFF	TRBJ1-4	many	-	TRBV28
TGCGCCAGCACAGTCAGGGTTACCGGGGAGCTGTTTTTT	CASTVRVTGELFF	TRBJ2-2	many	-	TRBV10-2
TGTGCCAGCAGCATCACAGGGTTCGTCTACAATGAGCAGTTCTTC	CASSITGFVYNEQFF	TRBJ2-1	-	-	TRBV7-8
TGCGCCAGCAGCCATTGGACTACCAGCACAGATACGCAGTATTTT	CASSHWTTSTDTQYF	TRBJ2-3	-	-	TRBV4-1
TGTGCCACATCCCTCACAGGGTTTAATTCACCCCTCCACTTT	CATSLTGFNSPLHF	TRBJ1-6	many	-	TRBV12-3/TRBV12-4
TGTGCCAGCAGCCCCCCGACAGTCAACGGGGAGCTGTTTTTT	CASSPPTVNGELFF	TRBJ2-2	few	-	TRBV7-9
TGTGCCAGCAGTGAATACGGAGGGTTAGCCGGGGAGCTGTTTTTT	CASSEYGGLAGELFF	TRBJ2-2	few	-	TRBV25-1
TGTGCCAGCAGCCGGAGTAGGGTCCCTCTCTACAATGAGCAGTTCTTC	CASSRSRVPLYNEQFF	TRBJ2-1	many	-	TRBV7-8
TGCGCCAGCAGCTTTGTCGGGAGTAGTCCAGGTACGCAGTATTTT	CASSFVGSSPGTQYF	TRBJ2-3	-	-	TRBV5-1
TGTGCTAGTGGTTTGGTACTTGGGGGTCGGGCTTTCTTT	CASGLVLGGRAFF	TRBJ1-1	few	-	TRBV12-5
TGTGCCAGCAGCCTCGCGGGGGCTAGGGATCAGCCCCAGCATTTT	CASSLAGARDQPQHF	TRBJ1-5	few	-	TRBV7-6
TGTGCCAGCAGTGAAGCGCTTCGGACGTACGGCTACACCTTC	CASSEALRTYGYTF	TRBJ1-2	many	-	TRBV2
TGCAGTGCTCGCCCAGGGGGCTCTGGTGAAAAACTGTTTTTT	CSARPGGSGEKLFF	TRBJ1-4	-	TRBD1	TRBV20-1
TGTGCCAGCTCACCACCGCTGGCGGGGAATGAGCAGTTCTTC	CASSPPLAGNEQFF	TRBJ2-1	-	-	TRBV18
TGCGCCAGCAGCTTGGTGAAGTTTACAGATACGCAGTATTTT	CASSLVKFTDTQYF	TRBJ2-3	few	-	TRBV5-1